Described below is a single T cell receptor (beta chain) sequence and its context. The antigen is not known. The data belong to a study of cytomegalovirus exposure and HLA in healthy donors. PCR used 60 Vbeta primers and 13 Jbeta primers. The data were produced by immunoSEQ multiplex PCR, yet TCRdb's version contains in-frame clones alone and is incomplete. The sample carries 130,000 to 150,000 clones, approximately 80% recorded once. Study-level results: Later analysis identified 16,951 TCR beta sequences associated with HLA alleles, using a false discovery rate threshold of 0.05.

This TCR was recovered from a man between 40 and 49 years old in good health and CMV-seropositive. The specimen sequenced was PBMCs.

This CDR3 reads CASSRTGGDSYEQYF. DNA for the CDR3: TGTGCCAGCAGCCGGACAGGGGGGGACTCCTACGAGCAGTACTTC. The V and J genes are TRBV9 and TRBJ2-7; 10 bases are shared with TRBD1. The germline V gene encodes CDR1 SGDLS and CDR2 YYNGEE. The junction had 4 bases not matched to a gene; V was cut back by 4 bases and J by 0 bases. CDR3 size: 15 residues.